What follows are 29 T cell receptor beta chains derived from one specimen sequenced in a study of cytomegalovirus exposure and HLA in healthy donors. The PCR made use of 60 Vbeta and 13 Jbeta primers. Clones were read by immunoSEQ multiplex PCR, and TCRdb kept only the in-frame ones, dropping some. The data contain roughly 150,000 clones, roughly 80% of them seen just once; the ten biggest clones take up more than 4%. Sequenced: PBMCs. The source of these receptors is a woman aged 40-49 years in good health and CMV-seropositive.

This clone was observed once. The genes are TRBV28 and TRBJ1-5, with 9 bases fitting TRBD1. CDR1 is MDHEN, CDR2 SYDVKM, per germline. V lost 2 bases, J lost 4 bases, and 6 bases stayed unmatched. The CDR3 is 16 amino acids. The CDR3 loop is CASSLLGQGKNQPQHF. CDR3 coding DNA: TGTGCCAGCAGTTTACTCGGACAGGGGAAAAATCAGCCCCAGCATTTT.

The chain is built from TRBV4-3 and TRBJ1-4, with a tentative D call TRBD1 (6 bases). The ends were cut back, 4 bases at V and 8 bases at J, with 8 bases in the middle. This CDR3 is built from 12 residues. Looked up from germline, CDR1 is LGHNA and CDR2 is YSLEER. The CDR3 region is CASSRDREKLFF. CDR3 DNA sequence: TGCGCCAGCAGCCGAGACAGGGAAAAACTGTTTTTT.

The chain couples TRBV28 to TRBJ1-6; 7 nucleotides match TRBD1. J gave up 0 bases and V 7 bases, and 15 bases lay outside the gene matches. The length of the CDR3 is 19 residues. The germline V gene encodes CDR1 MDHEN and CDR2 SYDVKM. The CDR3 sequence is CASTLRGQWRSSYNSPLHF. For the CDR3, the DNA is TGTGCCAGCACTCTTCGGGGACAGTGGAGGAGCTCCTATAATTCACCCCTCCACTTT.

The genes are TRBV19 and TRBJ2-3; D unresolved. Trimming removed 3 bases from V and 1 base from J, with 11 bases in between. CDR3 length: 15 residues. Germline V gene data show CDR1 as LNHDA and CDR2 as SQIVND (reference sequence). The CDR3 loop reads CASSIGQYGTDTQYF. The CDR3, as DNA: TGTGCCAGTAGTATTGGGCAGTACGGCACAGATACGCAGTATTTT.

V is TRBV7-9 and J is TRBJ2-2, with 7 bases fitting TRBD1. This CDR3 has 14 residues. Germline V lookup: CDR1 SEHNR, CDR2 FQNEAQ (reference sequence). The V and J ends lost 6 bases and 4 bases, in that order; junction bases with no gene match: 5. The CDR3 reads CASRPGTATGELFF. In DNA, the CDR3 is TGTGCCAGCAGGCCAGGGACAGCCACCGGGGAGCTGTTTTTT.

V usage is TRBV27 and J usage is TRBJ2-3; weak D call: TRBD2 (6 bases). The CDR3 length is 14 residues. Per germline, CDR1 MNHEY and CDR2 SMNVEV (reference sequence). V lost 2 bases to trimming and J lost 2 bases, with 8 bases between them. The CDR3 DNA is TGTGCCAGCAGTTTACGGGGGTACACAGATACGCAGTATTTT. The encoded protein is CASSLRGYTDTQYF.

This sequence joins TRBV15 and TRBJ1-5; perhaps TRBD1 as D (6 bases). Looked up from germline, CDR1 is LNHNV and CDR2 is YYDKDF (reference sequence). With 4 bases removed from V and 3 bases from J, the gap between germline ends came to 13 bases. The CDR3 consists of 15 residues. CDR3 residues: CATSKYRQANQPQHF. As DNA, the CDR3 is TGTGCCACCAGCAAATATCGACAGGCCAATCAGCCCCAGCATTTT.

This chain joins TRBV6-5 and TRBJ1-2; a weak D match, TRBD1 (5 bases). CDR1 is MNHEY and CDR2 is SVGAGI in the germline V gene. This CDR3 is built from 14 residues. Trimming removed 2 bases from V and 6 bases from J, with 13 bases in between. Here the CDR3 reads CASSYQSQGNGYTF. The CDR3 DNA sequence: TGTGCCAGCAGTTACCAAAGTCAGGGTAATGGCTACACCTTC.

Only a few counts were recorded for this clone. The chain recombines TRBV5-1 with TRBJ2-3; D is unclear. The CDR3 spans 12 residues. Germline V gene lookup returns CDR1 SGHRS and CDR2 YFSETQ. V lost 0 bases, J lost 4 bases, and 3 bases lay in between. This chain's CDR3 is CASSLAADTQYF. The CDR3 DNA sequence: TGCGCCAGCAGCTTGGCCGCAGATACGCAGTATTTT.

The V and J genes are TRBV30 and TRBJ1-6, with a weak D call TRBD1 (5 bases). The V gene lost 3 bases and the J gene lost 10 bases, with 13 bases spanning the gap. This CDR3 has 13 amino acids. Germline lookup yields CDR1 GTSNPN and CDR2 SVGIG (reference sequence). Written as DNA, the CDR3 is TGTGCCTGGAGGGGGGGTTCAGGGTCACCCCTCCACTTT. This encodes CAWRGGSGSPLHF. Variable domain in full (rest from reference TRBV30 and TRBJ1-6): SQTIHQWPATLVQPVGSPLSLECTVEGTSNPNLYWYRQAAGRGLQLLFYSVGIGQISSEVPQNLSASRPQDRQFILSSKKLLLSDSGFYLCAWRGGSGSPLHFGNGTRLTVT.

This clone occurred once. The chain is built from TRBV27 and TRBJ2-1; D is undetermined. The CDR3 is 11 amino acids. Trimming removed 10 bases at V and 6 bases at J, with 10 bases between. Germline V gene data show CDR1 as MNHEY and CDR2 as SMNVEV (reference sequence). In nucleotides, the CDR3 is TGTGCCATCCTCCTGGCCAATGAGCAGTTCTTC. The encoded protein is CAILLANEQFF.

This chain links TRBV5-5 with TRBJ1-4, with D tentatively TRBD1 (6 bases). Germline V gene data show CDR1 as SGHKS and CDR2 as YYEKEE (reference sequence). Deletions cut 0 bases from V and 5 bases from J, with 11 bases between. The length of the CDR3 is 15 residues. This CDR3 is CASSLVGQANEKLFF. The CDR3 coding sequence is TGTGCCAGCAGCTTGGTGGGACAAGCAAATGAAAAACTGTTTTTT.

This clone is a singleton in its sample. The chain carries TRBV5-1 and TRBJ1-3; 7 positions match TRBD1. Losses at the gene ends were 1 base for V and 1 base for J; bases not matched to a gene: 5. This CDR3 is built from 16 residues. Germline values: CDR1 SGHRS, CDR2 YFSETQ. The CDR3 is CASSLQGGASGNTIYF. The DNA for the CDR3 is TGCGCCAGCAGCTTGCAAGGGGGCGCGTCTGGAAACACCATATATTTT.

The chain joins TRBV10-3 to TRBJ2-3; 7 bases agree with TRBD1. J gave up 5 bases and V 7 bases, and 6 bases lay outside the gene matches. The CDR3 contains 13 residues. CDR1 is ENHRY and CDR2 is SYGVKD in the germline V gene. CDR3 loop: CAINGQVGDTQYF. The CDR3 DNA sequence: TGTGCCATCAACGGACAGGTCGGAGATACGCAGTATTTT.

CDR3 DNA: TGTGCCAGCAGCCACCAATCGACAGGGAACTACGAGCAGTACTTC. Translated: CASSHQSTGNYEQYF. The chain combines TRBV7-9 with TRBJ2-7; 7 nucleotides align to TRBD1. J gave up 3 bases and V 5 bases, and 10 bases lay outside the gene matches. The germline V gene encodes CDR1 SEHNR and CDR2 FQNEAQ (reference sequence). CDR3 size: 15 residues.

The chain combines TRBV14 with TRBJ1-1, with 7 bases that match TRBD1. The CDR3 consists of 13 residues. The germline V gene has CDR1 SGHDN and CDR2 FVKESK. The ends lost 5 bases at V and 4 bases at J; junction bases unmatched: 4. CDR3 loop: CASSNTGATEAFF. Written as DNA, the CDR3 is TGTGCCAGCAGCAATACAGGGGCCACTGAAGCTTTCTTT.

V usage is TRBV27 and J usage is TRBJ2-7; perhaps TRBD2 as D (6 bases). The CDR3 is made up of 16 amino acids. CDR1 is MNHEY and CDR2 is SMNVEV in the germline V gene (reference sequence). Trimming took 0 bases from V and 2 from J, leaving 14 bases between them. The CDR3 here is CASSLSLIGGTYEQYF. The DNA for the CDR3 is TGTGCCAGCAGTTTATCGTTGATCGGGGGTACCTACGAGCAGTACTTC.

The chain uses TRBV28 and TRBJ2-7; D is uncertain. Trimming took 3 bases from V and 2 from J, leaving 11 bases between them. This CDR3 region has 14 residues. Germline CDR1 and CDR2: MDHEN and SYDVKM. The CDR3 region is CASSLRRWAYEQYF. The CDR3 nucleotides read TGTGCCAGCAGTTTGAGGCGGTGGGCCTACGAGCAGTACTTC.

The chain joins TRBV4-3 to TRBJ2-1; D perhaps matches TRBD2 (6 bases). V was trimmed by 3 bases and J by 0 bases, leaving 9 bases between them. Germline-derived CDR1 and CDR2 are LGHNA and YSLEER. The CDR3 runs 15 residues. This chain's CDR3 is CASSHDGSSYNEQFF. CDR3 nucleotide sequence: TGCGCCAGCAGCCATGACGGGAGCTCCTACAATGAGCAGTTCTTC.

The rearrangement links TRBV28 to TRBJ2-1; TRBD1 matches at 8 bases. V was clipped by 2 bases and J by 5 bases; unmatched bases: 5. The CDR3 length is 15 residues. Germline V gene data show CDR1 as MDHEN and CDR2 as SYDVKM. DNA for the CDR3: TGTGCCAGCAGTTTAGGGGACAGGTTAAACAATGAGCAGTTCTTC. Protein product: CASSLGDRLNNEQFF.

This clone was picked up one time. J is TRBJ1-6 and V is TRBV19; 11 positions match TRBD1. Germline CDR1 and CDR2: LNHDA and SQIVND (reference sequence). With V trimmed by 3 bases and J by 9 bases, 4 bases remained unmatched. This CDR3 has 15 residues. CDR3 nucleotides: TGTGCCAGTAGTATGGGACAGGGGGTTAGTTCACCCCTCCACTTT. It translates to CASSMGQGVSSPLHF.

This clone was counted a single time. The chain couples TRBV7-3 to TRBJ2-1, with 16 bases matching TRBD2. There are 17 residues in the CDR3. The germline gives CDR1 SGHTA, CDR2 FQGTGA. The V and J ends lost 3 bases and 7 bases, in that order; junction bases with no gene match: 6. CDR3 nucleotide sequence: TGTGCCAGCAGCTTGGGACTAGCGGGGGGGGGACAAAATGAGCAGTTCTTC. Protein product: CASSLGLAGGGQNEQFF.

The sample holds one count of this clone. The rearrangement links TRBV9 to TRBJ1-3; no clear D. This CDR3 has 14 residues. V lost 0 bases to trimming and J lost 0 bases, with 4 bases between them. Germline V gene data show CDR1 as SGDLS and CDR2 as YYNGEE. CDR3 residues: CASSVESSGNTIYF. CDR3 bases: TGTGCCAGCAGCGTAGAGAGCTCTGGAAACACCATATATTTT.

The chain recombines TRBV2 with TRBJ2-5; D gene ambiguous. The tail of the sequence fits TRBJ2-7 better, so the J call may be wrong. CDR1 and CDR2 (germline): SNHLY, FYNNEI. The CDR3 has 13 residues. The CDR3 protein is CASSEVGAYEQYF. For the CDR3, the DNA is TGTGCCAGCAGTGAGGTTGGGGCCTACGAGCAGTACTTC.

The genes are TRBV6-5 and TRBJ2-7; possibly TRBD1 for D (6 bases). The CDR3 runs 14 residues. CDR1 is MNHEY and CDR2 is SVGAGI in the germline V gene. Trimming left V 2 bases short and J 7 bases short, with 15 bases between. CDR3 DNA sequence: TGTGCCAGCAGTTACGATGGACAGCCGAGGGAGCAGTACTTC. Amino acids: CASSYDGQPREQYF.

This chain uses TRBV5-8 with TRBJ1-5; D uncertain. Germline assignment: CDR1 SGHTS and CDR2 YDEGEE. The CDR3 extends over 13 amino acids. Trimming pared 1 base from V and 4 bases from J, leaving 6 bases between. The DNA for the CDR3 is TGTGCCAGCAGCTTGCGGAGGAATCAGCCCCAGCATTTT. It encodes CASSLRRNQPQHF.

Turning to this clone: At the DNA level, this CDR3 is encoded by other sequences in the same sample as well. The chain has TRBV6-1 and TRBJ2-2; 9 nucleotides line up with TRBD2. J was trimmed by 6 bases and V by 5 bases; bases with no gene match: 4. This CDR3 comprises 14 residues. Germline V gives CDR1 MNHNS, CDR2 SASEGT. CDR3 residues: CASSPGTSSGELFF. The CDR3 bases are TGTGCCAGCAGTCCCGGGACTAGCTCCGGGGAGCTGTTTTTT.

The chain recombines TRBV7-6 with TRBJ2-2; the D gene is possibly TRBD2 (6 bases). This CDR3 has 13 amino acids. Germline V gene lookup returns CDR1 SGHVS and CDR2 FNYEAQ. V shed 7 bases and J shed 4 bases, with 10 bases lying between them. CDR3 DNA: TGTGCCAGCACCGTTAGCGGCACCGGGGAGCTGTTTTTT. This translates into CASTVSGTGELFF.

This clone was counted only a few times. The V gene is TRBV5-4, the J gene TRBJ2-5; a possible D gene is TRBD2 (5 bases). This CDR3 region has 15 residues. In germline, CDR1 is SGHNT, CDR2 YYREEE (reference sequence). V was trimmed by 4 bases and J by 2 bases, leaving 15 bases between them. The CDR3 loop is CASSPLGERQETQYF. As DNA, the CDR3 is TGTGCCAGCAGCCCCCTGGGCGAGCGGCAAGAGACCCAGTACTTC.